The 18 T cell receptor beta chains presented below share a single source sample, sequenced in a study of cytomegalovirus exposure and HLA in healthy donors. Researchers ran the PCR with 60 Vbeta and 13 Jbeta primers. Clones were sequenced by immunoSEQ multiplex PCR, and TCRdb holds only the in-frame ones, with some missing. The sample lists 200,000 or so clones; about four fifths were seen once. Material: PBMCs. Receptors were obtained from a woman in her thirties in good health and CMV-seropositive.

This clone occurred a few times. For the CDR3, the DNA is TGTGCCAGCAGTTTGAGCCAGAACACTGAAGCTTTCTTT. Translated, it gives CASSLSQNTEAFF. V is TRBV6-5 and J is TRBJ1-1, with no clear D. There are 13 residues in the CDR3. Trimming removed 4 bases from V and 1 base from J, with 7 bases in between. In germline, CDR1 is MNHEY, CDR2 SVGAGI.

The chain joins TRBV9 to TRBJ2-1; D is possibly TRBD2 (5 bases). The CDR3 consists of 14 residues. CDR1 and CDR2 from the germline V gene are SGDLS and YYNGEE. The germline V and J ends were trimmed by 0 bases and 6 bases, with 10 bases remaining between them. CDR3 sequence: CASSVGARGNEQFF. For the CDR3, the DNA is TGTGCCAGCAGCGTAGGGGCCCGGGGCAATGAGCAGTTCTTC.

The V gene is TRBV29-1, the J gene TRBJ1-2; the match to TRBD1 covers 11 bases. This CDR3 has 15 amino acids. V dropped 0 bases and J dropped 4; count of bases not matched to a gene: 4. Germline assignment: CDR1 SQVTM and CDR2 ANQGSEA. The CDR3 bases are TGCAGCGTTGAAGATGGGACAGGGGGATTCTATGGCTACACCTTC. Encoded protein: CSVEDGTGGFYGYTF.

The chain combines TRBV18 with TRBJ1-2, with D possibly matching TRBD1 (6 bases). The V gene's germline CDR1 is KGHSH and CDR2 LQKENI. V lost 2 bases and J lost 6, with 19 bases in between. CDR3 length: 16 amino acids. DNA for the CDR3: TGTGCCAGCTCACCAGTTTTCGGGGCAGGGGTTCATGGCTACACCTTC. Protein product: CASSPVFGAGVHGYTF.

The rearrangement uses TRBV2 and TRBJ1-1; D not resolved. The V gene lost 3 bases and the J gene lost 0 bases, with 11 bases spanning the gap. Germline loops: CDR1 SNHLY, CDR2 FYNNEI. CDR3 length equals 15 residues. The CDR3 region has the DNA TGTGCCAGCAGTGATGGCAGTCACCTGAACACTGAAGCTTTCTTT. It specifies CASSDGSHLNTEAFF.

The V and J genes are TRBV6-5 and TRBJ2-7, with 12 bases lining up with TRBD2. After removal of 6 bases from V and 2 bases from J, the junction contained 2 bases not matched to a gene. The CDR3 consists of 14 residues. Looked up from germline, CDR1 is MNHEY and CDR2 is SVGAGI. CDR3 protein: CASRRTSGTYEQYF. CDR3 DNA: TGTGCCAGCAGAAGGACTAGCGGGACCTACGAGCAGTACTTC.

The chain is built from TRBV29-1 and TRBJ2-7, with 11 bases lining up with TRBD2. J lost 4 bases, V lost 1 base, and 9 bases had no gene match. The germline CDR1 and CDR2 sequences are SQVTM and ANQGSEA. The CDR3 totals 16 residues. CDR3 DNA sequence: TGCAGCGTTGAAGGACTAGCGGGGAGTAACCTTTACGAGCAGTACTTC. It encodes CSVEGLAGSNLYEQYF.

The chain couples TRBV6-1 to TRBJ2-6; D is perhaps TRBD1 (6 bases). The CDR3 has 18 amino acids. Germline lookup yields CDR1 MNHNS and CDR2 SASEGT. With 4 bases removed from V and 1 base from J, the gap between germline ends came to 17 bases. CDR3 sequence: CASSARVGASSGANVLTF. CDR3 nucleotide sequence: TGTGCCAGCAGTGCCCGGGTGGGGGCGAGTTCTGGGGCCAACGTCCTGACTTTC.

The CDR3 bases are TGCAGTGCAGCTACAGGATATGGCTACACCTTC. Residues: CSAATGYGYTF. The V and J genes are TRBV20-1 and TRBJ1-2; TRBD1 might be the D (5 bases). The CDR3 is 11 residues long. Germline V CDR1 and CDR2: DFQATT, SNEGSKA (reference sequence). Trimming took 6 bases from V and 5 from J, leaving 10 bases between them.

The rearrangement joins TRBV14 to TRBJ1-2, with no clear D. Trimming pared 3 bases from V and 7 bases from J, leaving 12 bases between. This CDR3 is 13 amino acids long. Looked up from germline, CDR1 is SGHDN and CDR2 is FVKESK. The CDR3 nucleotides are TGTGCCAGCAGCCAGGACTACCTTCTTGGCTACACCTTC. It translates to CASSQDYLLGYTF.

V and J are TRBV6-1 and TRBJ2-7; 7 bases agree with TRBD2. The CDR3 runs 15 residues. The V and J ends lost 7 bases and 1 base, in that order; junction bases with no gene match: 10. CDR1 is MNHNS, CDR2 SASEGT, per germline. CDR3 DNA: TGTGCCAGCACCCCCGGGCGGGAGAGATCCTACGAGCAGTACTTC. Translation gives CASTPGRERSYEQYF.

The chain has TRBV5-1 and TRBJ2-7; D is undetermined. CDR1 is SGHRS, CDR2 YFSETQ, per germline. Trimming took off 1 base at V and 4 bases at J, with 9 bases between the two ends. This CDR3 spans 13 amino acids. In DNA, the CDR3 is TGCGCCAGCAGCTTGATGGCATCGTACGAGCAGTACTTC. Encoded protein: CASSLMASYEQYF.

The chain is built from TRBV28 and TRBJ2-1; no clear D. The CDR3 runs to 12 residues. Germline V gives CDR1 MDHEN, CDR2 SYDVKM. V was shortened by 5 bases and J by 8 bases, with 10 bases between the two germline ends. The CDR3 DNA follows: TGTGCCAGCAGTCCGTCCCCCCATGAGCAGTTCTTC. Protein product: CASSPSPHEQFF.

The genes are TRBV6-1 and TRBJ1-1, with D tentatively TRBD1 (5 bases). The germline gives CDR1 MNHNS, CDR2 SASEGT. V gave up 6 bases and J gave up 3 bases, with 11 bases separating them. The CDR3 is 13 residues long. CDR3 sequence (DNA): TGTGCCAGCAGGAAAACAGGCTACACTGAAGCTTTCTTT. Its protein product is CASRKTGYTEAFF.

The V call is TRBV4-1, the J call TRBJ2-3, with no clear D. The V and J ends lost 2 bases and 6 bases respectively, with 9 bases between them. This CDR3 spans 13 amino acids. CDR1 MGHRA and CDR2 YSYEKL come from the germline V gene. Here the CDR3 DNA reads TGCGCCAGCAGCCAAAGTCCCGGGGATACGCAGTATTTT. This sequence encodes CASSQSPGDTQYF.

This clone was recorded only once. This rearrangement joins TRBV27 to TRBJ2-5, with D perhaps TRBD2 (6 bases). Germline V gene lookup returns CDR1 MNHEY and CDR2 SMNVEV (reference sequence). V was trimmed by 9 bases and J by 3 bases, leaving 14 bases between them. The CDR3 loop spans 13 amino acids. CDR3 protein: CASSGSLKETQYF. As DNA, the CDR3 is TGTGCCAGTTCCGGGAGTTTGAAAGAGACCCAGTACTTC.

DNA for the CDR3: TGTGCCATGTATACAGGGTATGGCTACACCTTC. It codes for CAMYTGYGYTF. The chain has TRBV10-3 and TRBJ1-2; the D gene is possibly TRBD1 (6 bases). V lost 9 bases and J 5 bases, leaving 10 bases between the germline ends. CDR1 and CDR2 from the germline V gene are ENHRY and SYGVKD. The length of the CDR3 is 11 residues.

This clone was found once. The chain combines TRBV7-6 with TRBJ1-4, with TRBD1 as a possible D gene (5 bases). CDR1 is SGHVS and CDR2 is FNYEAQ in the germline V gene. V was trimmed by 1 base and J by 8 bases, leaving 11 bases between them. CDR3 length: 14 amino acids. For the CDR3, the DNA is TGTGCCAGCAGCTTAGGGCAGGGAGGGGAAAAACTGTTTTTT. This encodes CASSLGQGGEKLFF.